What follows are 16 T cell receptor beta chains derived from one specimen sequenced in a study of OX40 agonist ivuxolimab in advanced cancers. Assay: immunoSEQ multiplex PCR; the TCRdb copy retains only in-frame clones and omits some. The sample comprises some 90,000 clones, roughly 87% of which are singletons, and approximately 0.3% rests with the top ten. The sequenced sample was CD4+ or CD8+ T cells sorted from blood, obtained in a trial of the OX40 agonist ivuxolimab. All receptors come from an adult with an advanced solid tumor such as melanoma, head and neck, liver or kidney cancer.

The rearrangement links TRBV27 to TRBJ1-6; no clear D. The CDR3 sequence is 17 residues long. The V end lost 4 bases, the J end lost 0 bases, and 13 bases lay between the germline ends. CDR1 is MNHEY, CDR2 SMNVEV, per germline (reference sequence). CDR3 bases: TGTGCCAGCAGTTACGCGACCGCTAGCTCCTATAATTCACCCCTCCACTTT. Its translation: CASSYATASSYNSPLHF.

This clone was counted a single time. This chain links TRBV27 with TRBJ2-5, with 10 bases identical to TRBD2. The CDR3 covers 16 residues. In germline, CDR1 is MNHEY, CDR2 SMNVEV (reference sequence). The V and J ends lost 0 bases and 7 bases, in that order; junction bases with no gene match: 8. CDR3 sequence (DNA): TGTGCCAGCAGTTTATCTCTAGCGGGGGCTCGACGGACCCAGTACTTC. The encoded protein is CASSLSLAGARRTQYF.

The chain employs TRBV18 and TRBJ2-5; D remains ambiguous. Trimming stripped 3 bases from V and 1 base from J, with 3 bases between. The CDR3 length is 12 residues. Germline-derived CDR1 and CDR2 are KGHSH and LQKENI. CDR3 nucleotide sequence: TGTGCCAGCTCACCCACCCAAGAGACCCAGTACTTC. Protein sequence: CASSPTQETQYF.

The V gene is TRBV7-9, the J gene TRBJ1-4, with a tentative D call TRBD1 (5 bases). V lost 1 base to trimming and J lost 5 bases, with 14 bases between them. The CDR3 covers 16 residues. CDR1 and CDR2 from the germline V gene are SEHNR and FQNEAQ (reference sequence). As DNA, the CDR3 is TGTGCCAGCAGCTTAGTCGGGGGATCGGGGAATGAAAAACTGTTTTTT. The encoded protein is CASSLVGGSGNEKLFF.

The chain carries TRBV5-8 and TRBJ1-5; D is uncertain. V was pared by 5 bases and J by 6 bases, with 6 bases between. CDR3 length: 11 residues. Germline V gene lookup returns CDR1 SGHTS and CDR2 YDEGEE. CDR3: CASRVGQPQHF. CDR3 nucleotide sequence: TGTGCCAGCAGAGTAGGTCAGCCCCAGCATTTT.

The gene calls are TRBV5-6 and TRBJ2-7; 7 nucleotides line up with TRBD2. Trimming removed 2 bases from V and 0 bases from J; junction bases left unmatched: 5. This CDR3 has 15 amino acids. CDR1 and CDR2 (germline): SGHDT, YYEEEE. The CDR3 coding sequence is TGTGCCAGCAGCTTCCGCGGGGGTCGCTCCTACGAGCAGTACTTC. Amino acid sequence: CASSFRGGRSYEQYF.

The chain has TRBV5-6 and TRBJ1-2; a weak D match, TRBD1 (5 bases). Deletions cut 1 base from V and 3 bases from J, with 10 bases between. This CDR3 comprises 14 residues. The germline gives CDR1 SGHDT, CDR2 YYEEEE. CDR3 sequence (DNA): TGTGCCAGCAGCTTGCTCGACAGAGACTATGGCTACACCTTC. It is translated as CASSLLDRDYGYTF.

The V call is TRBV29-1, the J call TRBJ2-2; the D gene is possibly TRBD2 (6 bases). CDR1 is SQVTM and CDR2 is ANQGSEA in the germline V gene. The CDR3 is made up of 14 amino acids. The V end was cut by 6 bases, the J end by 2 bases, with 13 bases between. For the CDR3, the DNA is TGCAGCGTAGCCGGGACTCAAAACACCGGGGAGCTGTTTTTT. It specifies CSVAGTQNTGELFF.

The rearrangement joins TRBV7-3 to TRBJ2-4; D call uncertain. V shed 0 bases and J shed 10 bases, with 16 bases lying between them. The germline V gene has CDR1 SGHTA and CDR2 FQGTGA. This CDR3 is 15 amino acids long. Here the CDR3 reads CASSLTGEVGRIQYF. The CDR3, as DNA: TGTGCCAGCAGCTTAACTGGTGAGGTAGGACGGATTCAGTACTTC. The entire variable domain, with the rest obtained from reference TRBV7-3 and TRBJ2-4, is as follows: GAGVSQTPSNKVTEKGKYVELRCDPISGHTALYWYRQSLGQGPEFLIYFQGTGAADDSGLPNDRFFAVRPEGSVSTLKIQRTERGDSAVYLCASSLTGEVGRIQYFGAGTRLSVL.

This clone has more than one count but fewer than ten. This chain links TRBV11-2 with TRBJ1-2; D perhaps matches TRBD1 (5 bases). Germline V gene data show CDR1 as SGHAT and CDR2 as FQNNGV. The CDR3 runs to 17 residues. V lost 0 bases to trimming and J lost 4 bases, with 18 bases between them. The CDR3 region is CASSLDNRLGTRYGYTF. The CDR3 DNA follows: TGTGCCAGCAGCTTAGATAATCGGTTGGGGACTCGCTATGGCTACACCTTC.

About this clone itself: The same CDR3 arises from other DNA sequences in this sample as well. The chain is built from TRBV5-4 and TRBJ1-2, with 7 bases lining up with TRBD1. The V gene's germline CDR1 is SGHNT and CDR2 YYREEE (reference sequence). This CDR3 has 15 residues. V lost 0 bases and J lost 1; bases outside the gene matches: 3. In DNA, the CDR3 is TGTGCCAGCAGCTTGGAGGCAGGGGGTAACTATGGCTACACCTTC. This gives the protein CASSLEAGGNYGYTF.

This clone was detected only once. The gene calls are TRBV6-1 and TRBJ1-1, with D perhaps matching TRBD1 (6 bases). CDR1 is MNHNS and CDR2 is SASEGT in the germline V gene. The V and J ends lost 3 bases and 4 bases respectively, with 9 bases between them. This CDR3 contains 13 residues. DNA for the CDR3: TGTGCCAGCAGTGACAGGGGAGCCACTGAAGCTTTCTTT. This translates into CASSDRGATEAFF.

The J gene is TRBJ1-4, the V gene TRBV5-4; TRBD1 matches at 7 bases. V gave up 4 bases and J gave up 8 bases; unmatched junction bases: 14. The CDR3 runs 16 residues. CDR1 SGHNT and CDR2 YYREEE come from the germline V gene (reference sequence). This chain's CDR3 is CASSPGAYRGGEKLFF. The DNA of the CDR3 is TGTGCCAGCAGCCCGGGAGCGTACAGGGGAGGAGAAAAACTGTTTTTT.

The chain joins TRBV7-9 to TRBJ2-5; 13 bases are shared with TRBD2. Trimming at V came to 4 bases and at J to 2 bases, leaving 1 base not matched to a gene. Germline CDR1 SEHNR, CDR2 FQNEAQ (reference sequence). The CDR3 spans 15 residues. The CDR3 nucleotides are TGTGCCAGCAGCTCGGGACTAGCGGGGCAAGAGACCCAGTACTTC. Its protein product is CASSSGLAGQETQYF.

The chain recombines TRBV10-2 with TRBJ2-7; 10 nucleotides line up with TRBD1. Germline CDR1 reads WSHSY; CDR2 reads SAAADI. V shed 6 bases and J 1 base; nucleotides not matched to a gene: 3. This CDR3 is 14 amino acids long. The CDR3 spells CASRGQGLSYEQYF. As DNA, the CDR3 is TGCGCCAGCAGGGGACAGGGGTTGTCCTACGAGCAGTACTTC.

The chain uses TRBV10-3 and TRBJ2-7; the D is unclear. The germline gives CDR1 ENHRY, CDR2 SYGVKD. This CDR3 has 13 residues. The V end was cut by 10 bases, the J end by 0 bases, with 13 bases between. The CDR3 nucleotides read TGTGCCACCTGTGACTGGCCCTCCTACGAGCAGTACTTC. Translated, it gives CATCDWPSYEQYF.